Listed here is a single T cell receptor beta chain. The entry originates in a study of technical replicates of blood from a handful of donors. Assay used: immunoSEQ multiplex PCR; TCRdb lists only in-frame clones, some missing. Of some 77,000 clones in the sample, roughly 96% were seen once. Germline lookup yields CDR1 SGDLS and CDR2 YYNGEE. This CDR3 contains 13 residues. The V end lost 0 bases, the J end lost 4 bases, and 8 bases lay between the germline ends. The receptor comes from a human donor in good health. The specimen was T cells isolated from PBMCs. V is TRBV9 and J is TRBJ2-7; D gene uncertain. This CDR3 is CASSVDGLYEQYF. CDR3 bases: TGTGCCAGCAGCGTAGATGGCTTGTACGAGCAGTACTTC.